This TCR beta chain was identified in a study of T cell changes during pregnancy in multiple sclerosis. Per germline, CDR1 SGHKS and CDR2 YYEKEE (reference sequence). This CDR3 has 14 amino acids. Deletions cut 4 bases from V and 2 bases from J, with 12 bases between. The assay was immunoSEQ multiplex PCR, and TCRdb's table has in-frame clones only and misses some. The table lists some 17,000 clones, 88% of them singletons, with around 12% in the top ten. V is TRBV5-5 and J is TRBJ2-5, with a possible D match to TRBD2 (6 bases). Sequences were derived from CD8+ T cells from peripheral blood mononuclear cells, sampled after pregnancy. This TCR was sampled from a female donor in good health, enrolled as a control in a pregnancy study. The CDR3 here is CASSHPGTQETQYF. The DNA of the CDR3 is TGTGCCAGCAGCCACCCGGGGACTCAAGAGACCCAGTACTTC. The full variable domain, its missing parts supplied by reference TRBV5-5 and TRBJ2-5, is DAGVTQSPTHLIKTRGQQVTLRCSPISGHKSVSWYQQVLGQGPQFIFQYYEKEERGRGNFPDRFSARQFPNYSSELNVNALLLGDSALYLCASSHPGTQETQYFGPGTRLLVL.